This T cell receptor beta chain was observed in a study of cytomegalovirus exposure and HLA in healthy donors (dated by TCRdb to about 2017). Describing the broader study: In an earlier analysis of fewer than 750 of the donors, around 290 Gb of sequence data and 100 million or so unique TCR beta sequences from about 179 million T cells were reported. An early release that covered roughly 600 HLA-typed donors contained 250 to 350 gigabases of sequencing data and about 84 million unique TCR sequences. Of the roughly 390 genotyped donors, 80% to 90% were placed in the genetic ancestry cluster associated with self-reported Caucasian donors. The study aimed to test whether cataloging public T cell receptors could reveal signatures of past pathogen exposure. Using immunosequencing, the study profiled T cell repertoires from about 650 subjects and related those repertoires to cytomegalovirus serostatus. In addition to the first cohort of 666 subjects, a separate validation cohort of 120 different subjects was used. To predict cytomegalovirus infection status, the study brought together high-throughput TCR immunosequencing, statistical association of individual TCRs with disease status, and machine learning. A later analysis re-analyzed previously published TCR beta repertoires from hundreds of donors and added high-resolution HLA genotyping to study TCR occurrence patterns. In the later analysis, no new phenotypic data were used to find candidate immune exposures; instead, reliance was placed on TCR beta sequences and their occurrence across donors. An earlier analysis of 587 of the donors applied high-throughput TCR beta sequencing to assess whether each TCR beta V gene segment acted as functional or pseudogenic. Alongside the repertoire data, information on donor age, sex, ethnicity and CMV serostatus was compiled. A later genetic analysis took genome-wide SNP genotypes for about 55% of the roughly 670 donors and used that subset as a discovery cohort. All discovery cohort repertoires had been generated using a single sequencing platform. Class I and class II HLA loci were covered by the typing at four-digit resolution. Typing coverage differed by locus: A, B, C, DRB1 and DQB1 were typed in roughly 629-640 donors, DQA1 in about 550, DPA1 in 600 to 610, and DPB1 in just under 490. Roughly 5 DR-DQ haplotypes were treated as single units for association and clustering because of strong linkage in the cohort. On average, approximately 250,000 unique TCR beta nucleotide sequences were sequenced per donor among fewer than 500 genotyped donors of the cohort, with 15% to 20% of those sequences being non-productive.

Libraries came from the immunoSEQ multiplex PCR assay. The multiplex PCR relied on a mix of 60 forward primers for TCR Vbeta segments and 13 reverse primers for TCR Jbeta segments. A multiplex PCR assay on genomic DNA amplified the CDR3 region of rearranged TCR beta genes. The amplified TCR beta libraries were sequenced on the Illumina HiSeq System as 87-base-pair reads. The source study handled its data this way. In a later analysis, around 80 million unique TCR beta chains were counted across the roughly 610 repertoires, and approximately 9.9 million of these chains were shared by at least two donors. Raw reads were error-corrected and collapsed into unique sequences by a nearest-neighbor algorithm in which closely related sequences were merged to remove PCR and sequencing errors. V, D and J gene segments were assigned by aligning CDR3 sequences to IMGT reference sequences. Each retained sequence needed at least a six-nucleotide match to both a V gene segment and a J gene segment. A rearrangement was called productive if the CDR3 had no stop codons and remained in frame with V and J, and every other rearrangement was called non-productive. Following IMGT convention, CDR3 was defined as the stretch from the second conserved V-encoded cysteine to the conserved J-encoded phenylalanine. In an earlier analysis of more than 550 of the donors, sequences lacking an unambiguous match to a single V gene segment were excluded. An earlier analysis of 587 of the donors called V segments functional above 56.7% productive rearrangements and segregating when the between-donor standard deviation exceeded 5%. A statistical classification framework was built to diagnose cytomegalovirus status from the catalog of TCR beta chain sequences. A later analysis assigned V and J genes by comparing TCR nucleotide sequences with IMGT/GENE-DB human TR gene sequences. A later analysis assigned CDR3 sequences and most-parsimonious VDJ recombination scenarios with the TCRdist pipeline. In a later analysis, each TCR beta chain was defined by its CDR3 amino acid sequence together with its V-gene family, and reads without a unique V-gene family were excluded. As a way to deal with suspected cross-contamination and a sequencing artifact, a later analysis dropped 450 to 600 nucleotide sequences that were highly shared and had low generation probability. For each public chain, a later analysis derived a clonal expansion index from normalized ranks of inferred template counts within each repertoire. Generation probabilities in a later analysis came from a VDJ recombination model fitted to out-of-frame rearrangements, and those results were checked against IGoR. Hypergeometric tests were used in a later analysis to score TCR-TCR, TCR-HLA and TCR-CMV co-occurrence, with a repertoire-size bias correction applied to the TCR pairs. To estimate false discovery rates, a later analysis permuted the HLA or CMV assignments 20 times. In a later analysis, co-occurring TCRs were grouped using DBSCAN, with TCRdist sequence similarity added in when clustering inside HLA-allele-positive subsets. Co-occurrence clustering excluded repertoires with fewer than 30,000 or more than 120,000 public chains, plus five with anomalous nucleotide sharing. TCRdb holds this immuneACCESS table with in-frame rearrangements only. Some clones are missing; in checked studies, unresolved V genes explain under half, and the rest has no known cause. V and J calls and clone size are given by that table; D and trimming were obtained from the DNA. The sample table holds more than 100,000 clones, of which 66% were seen once. The ten largest clones represent less than 3.5% of the sample.

CDR3 length: 14 amino acids, cysteine to phenylalanine. The only DNA kept is the CDR3, 42 bases in frame from the first base. Based on the germline V gene, the CDR1 and CDR2 sequences are KGHSH and LQKENI. V is clipped by 6 bases and J by 12 bases, and the sequence between their germline boundaries is 18 bases long. General findings and caveats noted by the study authors: Some IMGT-functional V segments, including TRBV6-2 and TRBV6-3, could not be distinguished by the 87-base-pair reads and were therefore excluded. In a later genetic analysis, fewer N-insertions in productive TCRs were reported among donors in an Asian-associated ancestry cluster than the roughly 700-donor mean. According to a later analysis, parvovirus B19, influenza, CMV and Epstein-Barr virus appeared linked to several top co-occurrence clusters. A further reported finding was that TCR beta sequences accurately predicted the HLA-A and HLA-B alleles for most subjects in the first cohort. Because some donors lacked HLA typing at each locus, the association tests relied only on the typed subset. Cytomegalovirus status was reported to be diagnosed by the classifier with high specificity and sensitivity in both the original and validation cohorts. Because counts were too low, approximately 15 rarely observed V segments, including chromosome 9 orphons, were excluded from the earlier analysis of 587 of the donors. Presence/absence analyses assumed roughly uniform sequencing depth across donors, an assumption that may not hold. The authors suggested that the approach could potentially be extended to other disease states and immunological phenotypes. Most CMV-associated TCR beta chains appeared to be HLA-restricted in a later analysis, and the HLA associations seemed to be driven largely by CMV exposure. In vitro tests confirmed that a few of the cytomegalovirus-associated TCR beta chains recognize cytomegalovirus antigens. Correlated functional status among segregating V segments might reflect linkage disequilibrium, but an unknown experimental factor could not be ruled out. The cohort was sequenced for TCR beta chains only, and without alpha or paired-chain data the features that could be detected were limited. An association between a missense DCLRE1C variant and V-gene and J-gene trimming of TCR beta chains was found in a later genetic analysis and replicated in an independent cohort. At a false discovery rate of 0.05, a later analysis linked around 17,000 TCR beta sequences to specific HLA alleles. In a later analysis, the rate of TCR association differed among HLA loci, with DRB1 alleles having the most associated TCRs and HLA-C alleles having the fewest. Broadly in line with IMGT annotations, most TCR beta V segments showed up in productive rearrangements about 87% or about 30% of the time in an earlier analysis of roughly 590 of the donors. The sequencing pipeline was judged likely to have produced a cluster of highly shared sequence variants as a technical artifact. The study gave a list of over 150 TCR beta chains associated with cytomegalovirus. When HLA alleles, especially DR and DQ, strongly co-occurred, attributing TCR associations to individual alleles was difficult. For the cohort, immune exposure information was limited to CMV serostatus. In a later analysis, HLA-associated TCR beta chains were found to be more clonally expanded and to have lower generation probabilities than equally common non-associated chains. While some public TCRs were present in many individuals, most TCR sequences turned up only very rarely across donors.

A note on this clone: Its antigen remains undetermined. No base-level quality is on record; no much larger clone is a single base apart.

The cohort was made up of 666 healthy bone marrow donors. Cohort members were all nominally healthy when sampled, although unrecorded immune exposures were likely present. The donor tested CMV seronegative, placing the donor among the 300 to 450 seronegative members of the cohort. Each donor provided a peripheral blood sample, and peripheral blood mononuclear cells were used for TCR beta sequencing. The Qiagen DNeasy Blood Extraction Kit was used to extract genomic DNA from the blood cell samples. The sample taken for sequencing was PBMCs. This receptor chain uses TRBV18 and TRBJ1-6, with TRBD1 as a weak D call on 6 bases. This receptor was taken from a woman aged 50 to 65 in good health and CMV-seronegative. DNA sequence: TGTGCCAGCTCGCCCGATGGGGGGGCGAGACCCCTCCACTTT. Its protein reads: CASSPDGGARPLHF.